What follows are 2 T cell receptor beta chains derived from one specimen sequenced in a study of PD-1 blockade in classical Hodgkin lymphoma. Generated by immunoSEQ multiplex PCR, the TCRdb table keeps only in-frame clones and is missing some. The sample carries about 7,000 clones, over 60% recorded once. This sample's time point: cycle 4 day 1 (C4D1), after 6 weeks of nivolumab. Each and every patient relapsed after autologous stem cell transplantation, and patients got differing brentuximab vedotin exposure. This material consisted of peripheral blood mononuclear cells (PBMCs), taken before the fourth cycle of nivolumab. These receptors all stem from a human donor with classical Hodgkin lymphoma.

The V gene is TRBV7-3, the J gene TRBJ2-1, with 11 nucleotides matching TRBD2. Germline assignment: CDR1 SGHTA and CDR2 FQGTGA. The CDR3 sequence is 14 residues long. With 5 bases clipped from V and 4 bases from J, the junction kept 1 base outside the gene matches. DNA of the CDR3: TGTGCCAGCAGCCCTAGCGGGGGGTACAATGAGCAGTTCTTC. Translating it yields CASSPSGGYNEQFF.

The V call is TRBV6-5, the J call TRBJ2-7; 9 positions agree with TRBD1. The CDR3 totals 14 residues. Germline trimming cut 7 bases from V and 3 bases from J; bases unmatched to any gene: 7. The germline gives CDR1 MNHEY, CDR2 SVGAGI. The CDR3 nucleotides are TGTGCCAGCATCCCCAGGGACAGGGTCTACGAGCAGTACTTC. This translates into CASIPRDRVYEQYF.